This T cell receptor (beta chain) was recorded in a study of blood T cell repertoires in COVID-19. Study-level background: COVID-19 samples, acute and convalescent, were from the United States, Italy and Spain. PBMCs, B-cell-depleted T cells, or T cells provided the cDNA or gDNA that made up the material.

This clone was detected only a few times. Germline CDR1 SQVTM, CDR2 ANQGSEA. The CDR3 is 13 residues long. V was clipped by 4 bases and J by 1 base, with 10 bases between them. The authors' processing: From reference gene primer amplification, estimates of nucleated cell counts were derived. Repertoires were generated with immunoSEQ multiplex PCR, while TCRdb's copy carries only in-frame clones and drops some. V, J and clone size are those of that table, while D and trimming were read from the DNA. The table has approximately 250,000 clones, approximately 82% seen once. This TCR came from a man in his forties or fifties who had recovered from COVID-19. What was sequenced was peripheral blood. The V gene is TRBV29-1, the J gene TRBJ2-5; D may be TRBD2 (5 bases). CDR3 in amino acids: CSVAPSGQETQYF. For the CDR3, the DNA is TGCAGCGTTGCCCCCAGCGGCCAAGAGACCCAGTACTTC.